Included here is one T cell receptor beta chain sequence, with context. The record originates from a study of blood T cell repertoires in COVID-19. Turning to the study itself: T cells, B-cell-depleted T cells, or PBMCs provided the cDNA or gDNA that served as material.

This CDR3 is 17 amino acids long. CDR1 is SGDLS and CDR2 is YYNGEE in the germline V gene. V dropped 4 bases and J dropped 3 bases, with 17 bases sitting between them. In the original workflow: Amplification of reference gene primers was used by the study to estimate nucleated cell counts. TCRdb keeps only in-frame clones here, not all; method: immunoSEQ multiplex PCR. For V, J and clone size, that table is used; D and trimming come from the DNA. The table includes 35,000 to 55,000 clones, 70% to 90% detected once. The chain combines TRBV9 with TRBJ2-6, with a weak D call TRBD1 (5 bases). The origin of this receptor is a woman in her 70s in a cohort sampled during active COVID-19. The specimen was peripheral blood. The CDR3 coding sequence is TGTGCCAGCAGCTCCCCAGCAGGGTTCTTTGGGGCCAACGTCCTGACTTTC. Its protein product is CASSSPAGFFGANVLTF.